A selection of T cell receptor beta chains follows, all from one sample in a study of technical replicates of blood from a handful of donors. TCRdb's table, derived via immunoSEQ multiplex PCR, lists solely in-frame clones and lacks some. The profile shows 66,000 or so clones, around 87% of them singletons. The sample consisted of PBMCs. Receptors originate from a human donor in good health. Some clones in this sample may be carry-over from other donors' samples. Both conserved end residues are part of each CDR3. A D gene is named only where the DNA matches it firmly. Only some rows state a clone size, as once, few, many or a class for expanded clones.

d_call j_call clone_size v_call cdr3_aa cdr3_nt
TRBD1 TRBJ2-7 - TRBV5-1 CASRAGTGNYEQYF TGCGCCAGCAGGGCCGGGACAGGGAACTACGAGCAGTACTTC
- TRBJ2-3 few TRBV6-4 CASSREGEGPDTQYF TGTGCCAGCAGCCGAGAGGGAGAGGGTCCAGATACGCAGTATTTT
- TRBJ1-2 - TRBV4-2 CASSQERVGYGYTF TGTGCCAGCAGCCAAGAACGGGTTGGCTATGGCTACACCTTC
- TRBJ1-3 - TRBV9 CASSVTPGSGNTIYF TGTGCCAGCAGCGTAACACCGGGCTCTGGAAACACCATATATTTT
TRBD2 TRBJ2-5 - TRBV5-1 CASGPGTTDETQYF TGCGCCAGCGGGCCCGGGACTACGGATGAGACCCAGTACTTC
- TRBJ2-1 - TRBV5-1 CASSLGGMANNEQFF TGCGCCAGCAGCTTGGGAGGGATGGCAAACAATGAGCAGTTCTTC
TRBD2 TRBJ2-5 - TRBV9 CASSRVAGGRETQYF TGTGCCAGCAGCCGCGTGGCGGGGGGCCGGGAGACCCAGTACTTC
- TRBJ1-2 - TRBV30 CAWSVQGMGYGYTF TGTGCCTGGAGTGTTCAGGGCATGGGCTATGGCTACACCTTC
TRBD2 TRBJ2-5 few TRBV4-3 CASSLSLHGRGETQYF TGCGCCAGCAGCCTATCCCTTCATGGGAGGGGCGAGACCCAGTACTTC
TRBD2 TRBJ2-5 - TRBV5-1 CASSLTGLAGETQYF TGCGCCAGCAGCTTGACTGGACTAGCAGGGGAGACCCAGTACTTC
TRBD1 TRBJ1-6 - TRBV7-6 CASSLAGQGGGYNSPLHF TGTGCCAGCAGCTTAGCGGGACAGGGTGGAGGTTATAATTCACCCCTCCACTTT
TRBD2 TRBJ2-5 - TRBV7-2 CASSRAGTSGGKETQYF TGTGCCAGCAGCCGGGCCGGGACTAGCGGGGGAAAAGAGACCCAGTACTTC
- TRBJ2-1 - TRBV10-3 CAIRESGEQFF TGTGCCATCAGGGAGAGCGGGGAGCAGTTCTTC
- TRBJ1-2 once TRBV18 CASSPGGSHVGYTF TGTGCCAGCTCACCCGGCGGCAGTCACGTTGGCTACACCTTC
- TRBJ2-1 - TRBV7-9 CASSLPPGGGMYNEQFF TGTGCCAGCAGCTTGCCCCCGGGCGGGGGCATGTACAATGAGCAGTTCTTC
TRBD1 TRBJ2-1 - TRBV27 CASSSHWTGKYNEQFF TGTGCCAGCAGTTCTCATTGGACAGGGAAATACAATGAGCAGTTCTTC
TRBD1 TRBJ2-7 - TRBV7-9 CASSYGQGKALYF TGTGCCAGCAGCTACGGACAGGGGAAAGCTCTGTACTTC
TRBD1 TRBJ2-1 - TRBV6-4 CASRTGSSYNEQFF TGTGCCAGCAGGACAGGGAGCTCCTACAATGAGCAGTTCTTC
- TRBJ2-1 - TRBV11-2 CASSPRSSSYNEQFF TGTGCCAGCAGCCCCAGGTCGAGCTCCTACAATGAGCAGTTCTTC
- TRBJ2-2 - TRBV7-3 CASSSLNTGELFF TGTGCCAGCAGTTCGTTGAACACCGGGGAGCTGTTTTTT
TRBD2 TRBJ2-5 - TRBV4-2 CASSRQRGPQETQYF TGTGCCAGCAGCCGCCAGCGGGGGCCTCAAGAGACCCAGTACTTC
- TRBJ2-2 - TRBV4-2 CASSLQDGGTGELFF TGTGCCAGCAGCCTCCAGGACGGGGGCACCGGGGAGCTGTTTTTT